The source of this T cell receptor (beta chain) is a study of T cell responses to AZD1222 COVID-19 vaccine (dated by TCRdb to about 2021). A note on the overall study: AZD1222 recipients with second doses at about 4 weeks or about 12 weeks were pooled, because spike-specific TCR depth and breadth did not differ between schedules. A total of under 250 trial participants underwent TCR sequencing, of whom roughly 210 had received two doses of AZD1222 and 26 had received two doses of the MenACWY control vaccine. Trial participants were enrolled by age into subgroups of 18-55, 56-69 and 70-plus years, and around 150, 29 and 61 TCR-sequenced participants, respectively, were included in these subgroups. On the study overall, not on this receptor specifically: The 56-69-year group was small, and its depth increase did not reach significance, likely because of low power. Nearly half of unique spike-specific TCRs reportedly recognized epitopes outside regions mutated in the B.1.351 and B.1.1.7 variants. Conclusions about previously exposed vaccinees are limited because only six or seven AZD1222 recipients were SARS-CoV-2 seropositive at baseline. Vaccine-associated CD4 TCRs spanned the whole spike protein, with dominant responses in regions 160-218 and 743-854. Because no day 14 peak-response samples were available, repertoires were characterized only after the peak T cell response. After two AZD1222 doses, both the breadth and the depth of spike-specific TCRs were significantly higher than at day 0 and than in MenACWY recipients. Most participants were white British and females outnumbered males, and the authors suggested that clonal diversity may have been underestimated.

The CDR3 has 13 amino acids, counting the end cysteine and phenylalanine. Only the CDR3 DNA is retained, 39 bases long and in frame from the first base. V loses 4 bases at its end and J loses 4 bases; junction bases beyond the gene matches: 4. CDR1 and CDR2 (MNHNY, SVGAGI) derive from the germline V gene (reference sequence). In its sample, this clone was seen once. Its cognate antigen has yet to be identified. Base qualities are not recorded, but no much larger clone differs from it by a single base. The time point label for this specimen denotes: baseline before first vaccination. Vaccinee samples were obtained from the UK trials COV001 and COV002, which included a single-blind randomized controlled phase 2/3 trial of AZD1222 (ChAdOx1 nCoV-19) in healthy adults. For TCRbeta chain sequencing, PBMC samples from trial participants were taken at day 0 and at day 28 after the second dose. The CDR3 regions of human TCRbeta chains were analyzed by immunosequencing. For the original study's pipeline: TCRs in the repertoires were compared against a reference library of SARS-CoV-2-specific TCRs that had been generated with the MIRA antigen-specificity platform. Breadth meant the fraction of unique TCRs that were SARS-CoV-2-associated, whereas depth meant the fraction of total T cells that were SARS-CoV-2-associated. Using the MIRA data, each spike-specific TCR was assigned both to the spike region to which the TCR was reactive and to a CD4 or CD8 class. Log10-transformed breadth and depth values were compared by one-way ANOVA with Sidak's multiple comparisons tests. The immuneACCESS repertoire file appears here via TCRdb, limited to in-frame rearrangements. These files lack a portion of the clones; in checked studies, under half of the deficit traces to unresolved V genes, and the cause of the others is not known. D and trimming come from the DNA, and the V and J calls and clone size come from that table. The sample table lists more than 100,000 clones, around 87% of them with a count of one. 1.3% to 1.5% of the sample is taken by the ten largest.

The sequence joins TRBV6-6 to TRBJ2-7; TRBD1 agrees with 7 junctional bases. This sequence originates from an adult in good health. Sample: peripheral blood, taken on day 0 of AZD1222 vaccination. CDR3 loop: CASSSQTGYEQYF. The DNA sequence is TGTGCCAGCAGTTCCCAGACAGGGTACGAGCAGTACTTC.